This TCR beta chain was recorded in a study of blood T cell repertoires in COVID-19 (dated by TCRdb to the early 2020s). For context, the study as a whole: Samples covering the acute and convalescent phases of COVID-19 were provided by collaborators in the United States, Italy and Spain. The material from the prospective study consisted of cDNA or gDNA derived from T cells, B-cell-depleted T cells, or PBMCs. The dataset comprised deeply sampled blood TCRbeta repertoires from subjects exposed to, actively infected with, or recovered from COVID-19. A freely available public database, intended as a resource for researchers studying the immune response to SARS-CoV-2, is where the repertoires were released. The samples were drawn from the first 160 participants of the ongoing ImmuneRACE study and from some 1,300 subjects provided by 6 global collaborators. A de-identified subject ID, COVID-19 status, age in years and sex were almost always included in the sample metadata. Where available, HLA class I and class II types were obtained from metadata supplied by the sample provider rather than from assay-based typing. Overall study results and their limits: The quantity of clinical and demographic metadata differed by source and by participant and was supplied without curation.

Collaborating institutions collected whole blood in K2EDTA tubes following their own protocols. For TCRbeta analysis, collaborators shipped samples in one of three forms: frozen whole blood, isolated PBMCs, or DNA extracted from either of those sample types. As concerns this clone: Its antigen is not yet known. Base qualities are missing; no much larger clone stands one base away.

TCRbeta CDR3 regions were amplified from genomic DNA by means of the immunoSEQ Assay, a bias-controlled multiplex PCR. The paper's data handling went like this. Nucleated cell counts per sample were estimated from amplification of reference gene primers within the assay. To quantify the absolute abundance of each unique TCRbeta CDR3 rearrangement, sequence reads were collapsed and filtered. For each sample, productive Simpson clonality was calculated as the square root of Simpson's diversity index over productive rearrangements. TCRdb stores this immuneACCESS table with in-frame sequences only. Part of the clones is absent; in the studies checked, under half of the shortfall reflects unresolved V genes, and no reason is known for the rest. From that table come the V and J calls and clone size; the DNA was used to work out D and trimming. For this sample there are just over 85,000 clones; roughly nine tenths appear just once. 8% to 10% of the sample is in the top ten clones.

Looking up the germline V gene (reference sequence) yields CDR1 GTSNPN and CDR2 SVGIG. Reading from cysteine to phenylalanine, the CDR3 counts 11 amino acids. Solely the CDR3 DNA is kept, with 33 bases framed from the first base. Trimming takes 8 bases from V and 8 bases from J, and the germline ends sit 15 bases apart. The rearranged segments are TRBV30 and TRBJ1-2; D gene: possibly TRBD1, on 6 matching bases. The TCR sequence derives from a man aged 45-60 years with acute or convalescent COVID-19. Sequencing input: peripheral blood. The CDR3 protein is CAGQGKEGYTF. The sequenced DNA: TGTGCCGGGCAGGGGAAGGAGGGCTACACCTTC.